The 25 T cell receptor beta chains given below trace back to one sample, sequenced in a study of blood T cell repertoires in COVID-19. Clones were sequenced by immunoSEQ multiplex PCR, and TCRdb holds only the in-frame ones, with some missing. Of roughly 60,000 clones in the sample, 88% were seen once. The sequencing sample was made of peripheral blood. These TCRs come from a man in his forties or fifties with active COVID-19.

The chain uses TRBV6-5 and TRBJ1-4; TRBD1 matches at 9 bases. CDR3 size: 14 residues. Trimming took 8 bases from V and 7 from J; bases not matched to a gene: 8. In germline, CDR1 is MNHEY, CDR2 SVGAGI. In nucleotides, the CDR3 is TGTGCCAGCCGGGGGGGACAGGGTGGTGAAAAACTGTTTTTT. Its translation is CASRGGQGGEKLFF.

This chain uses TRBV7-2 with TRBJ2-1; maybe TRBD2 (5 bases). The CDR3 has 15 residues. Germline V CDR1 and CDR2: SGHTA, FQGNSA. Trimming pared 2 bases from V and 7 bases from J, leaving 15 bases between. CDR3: CASSLLGGRENEQFF. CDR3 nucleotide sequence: TGTGCCAGCAGCTTACTAGGAGGAAGGGAGAATGAGCAGTTCTTC.

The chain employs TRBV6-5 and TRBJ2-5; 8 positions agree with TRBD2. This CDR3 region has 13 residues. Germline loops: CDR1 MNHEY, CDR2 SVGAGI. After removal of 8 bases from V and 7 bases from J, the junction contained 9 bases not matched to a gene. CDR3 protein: CASRRRGGGTQYF. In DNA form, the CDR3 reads TGTGCCAGCCGGAGACGGGGGGGCGGGACCCAGTACTTC.

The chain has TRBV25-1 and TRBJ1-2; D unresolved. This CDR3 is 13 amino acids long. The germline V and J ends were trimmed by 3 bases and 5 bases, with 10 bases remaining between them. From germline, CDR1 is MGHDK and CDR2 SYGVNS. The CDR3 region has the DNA TGTGCCAGCAGTGACCCGGAGAGGTATGGCTACACCTTC. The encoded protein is CASSDPERYGYTF.

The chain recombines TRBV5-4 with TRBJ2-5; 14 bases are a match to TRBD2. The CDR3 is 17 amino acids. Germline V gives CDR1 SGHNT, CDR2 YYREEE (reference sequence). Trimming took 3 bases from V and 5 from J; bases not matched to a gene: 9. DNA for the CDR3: TGTGCCAGCAGCTCTGGACTAGCGGGGGGCAACGGTGAGACCCAGTACTTC. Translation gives CASSSGLAGGNGETQYF.

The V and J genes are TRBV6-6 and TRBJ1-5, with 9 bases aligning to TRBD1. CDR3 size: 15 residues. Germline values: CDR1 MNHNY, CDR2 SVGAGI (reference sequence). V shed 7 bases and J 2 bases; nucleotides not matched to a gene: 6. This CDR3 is CASNLRDRGNQPQHF. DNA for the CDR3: TGTGCCAGCAACCTCCGGGACAGGGGCAATCAGCCCCAGCATTTT.

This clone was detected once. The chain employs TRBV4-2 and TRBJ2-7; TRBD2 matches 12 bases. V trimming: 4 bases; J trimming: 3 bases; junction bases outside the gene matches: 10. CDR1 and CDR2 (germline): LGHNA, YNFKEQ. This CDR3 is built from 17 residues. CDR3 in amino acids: CASSLNPTSGGLYEQYF. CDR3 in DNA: TGTGCCAGCAGCCTAAATCCAACTAGCGGGGGGCTCTACGAGCAGTACTTC.

CDR3 loop: CASSLGQGLYNEQFF. The DNA of the CDR3 is TGTGCCAGCAGTCTAGGACAGGGACTGTACAATGAGCAGTTCTTC. The rearrangement uses TRBV6-5 and TRBJ2-1, with TRBD1 matching over 8 bases. The V gene's germline CDR1 is MNHEY and CDR2 SVGAGI. This CDR3 region has 15 residues. V dropped 5 bases and J dropped 4; count of bases not matched to a gene: 7.

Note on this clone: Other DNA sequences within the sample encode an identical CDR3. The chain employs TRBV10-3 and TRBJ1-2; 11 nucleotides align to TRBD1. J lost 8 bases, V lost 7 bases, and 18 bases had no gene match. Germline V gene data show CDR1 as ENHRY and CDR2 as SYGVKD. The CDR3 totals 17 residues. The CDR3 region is CAITKGQGENRGGGYTF. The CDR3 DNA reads TGTGCCATCACCAAGGGACAGGGGGAAAATCGTGGGGGGGGCTACACCTTC.

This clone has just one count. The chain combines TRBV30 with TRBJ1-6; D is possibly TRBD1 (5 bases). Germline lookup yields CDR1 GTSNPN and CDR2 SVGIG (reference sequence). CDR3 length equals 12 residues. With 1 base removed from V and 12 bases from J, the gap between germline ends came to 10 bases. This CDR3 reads CAWSGGGGPLHF. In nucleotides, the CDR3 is TGTGCCTGGAGTGGGGGGGGTGGACCCCTCCACTTT.

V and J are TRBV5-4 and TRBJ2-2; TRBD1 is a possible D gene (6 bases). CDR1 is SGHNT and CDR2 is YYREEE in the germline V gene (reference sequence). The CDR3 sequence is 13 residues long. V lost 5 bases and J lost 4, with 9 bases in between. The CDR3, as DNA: TGTGCCAGCAGGGGGGCGGGCACCGGGGAGCTGTTTTTT. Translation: CASRGAGTGELFF.

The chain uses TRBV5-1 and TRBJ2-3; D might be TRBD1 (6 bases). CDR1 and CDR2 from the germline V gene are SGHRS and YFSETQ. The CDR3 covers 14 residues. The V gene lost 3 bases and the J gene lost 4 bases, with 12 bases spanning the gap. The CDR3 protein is CASSSGVGPDTQYF. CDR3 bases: TGCGCCAGCAGCTCAGGGGTAGGACCAGATACGCAGTATTTT.

The CDR3 spells CASSQTTMNTEAFF. CDR3 sequence (DNA): TGTGCCAGCAGCCAGACAACCATGAACACTGAAGCTTTCTTT. V gene TRBV9 combines with J gene TRBJ1-1; D uncertain. V shed 4 bases and J shed 0 bases, with 10 bases lying between them. The germline V gene encodes CDR1 SGDLS and CDR2 YYNGEE. The CDR3 runs 14 residues.

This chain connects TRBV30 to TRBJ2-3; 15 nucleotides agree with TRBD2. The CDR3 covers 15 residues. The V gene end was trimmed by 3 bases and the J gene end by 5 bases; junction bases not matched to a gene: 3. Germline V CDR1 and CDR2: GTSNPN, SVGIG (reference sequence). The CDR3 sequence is CAWRPGLAGGDTQYF. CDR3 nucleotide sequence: TGTGCCTGGAGGCCGGGACTAGCGGGGGGAGATACGCAGTATTTT.

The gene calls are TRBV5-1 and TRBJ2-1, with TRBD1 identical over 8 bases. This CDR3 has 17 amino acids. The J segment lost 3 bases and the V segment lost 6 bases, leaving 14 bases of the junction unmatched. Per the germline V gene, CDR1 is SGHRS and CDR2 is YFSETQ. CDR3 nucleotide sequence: TGCGCCAGCATGGATAGGCAGGGGGCCGTGGGCTACAATGAGCAGTTCTTC. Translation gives CASMDRQGAVGYNEQFF.

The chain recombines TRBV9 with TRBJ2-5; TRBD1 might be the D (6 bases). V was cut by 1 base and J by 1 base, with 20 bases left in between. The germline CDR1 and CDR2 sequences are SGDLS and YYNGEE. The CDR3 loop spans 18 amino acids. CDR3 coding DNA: TGTGCCAGCAGCGTATCCCAGGGGACATCCCTCCGCCAAGAGACCCAGTACTTC. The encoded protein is CASSVSQGTSLRQETQYF.

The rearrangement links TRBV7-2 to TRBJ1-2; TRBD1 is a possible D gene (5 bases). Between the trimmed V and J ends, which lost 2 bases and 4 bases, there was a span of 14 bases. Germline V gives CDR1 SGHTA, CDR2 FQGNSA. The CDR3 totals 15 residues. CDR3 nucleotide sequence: TGTGCCAGCAGCTTATGGGAGGGGCCGGGCTATGGCTACACCTTC. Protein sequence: CASSLWEGPGYGYTF. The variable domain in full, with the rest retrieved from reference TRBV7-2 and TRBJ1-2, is GAGVSQSPSNKVTEKGKDVELRCDPISGHTALYWYRQSLGQGLEFLIYFQGNSAPDKSGLPSDRFSAERTGGSVSTLTIQRTQQEDSAVYLCASSLWEGPGYGYTFGSGTRLTVV.

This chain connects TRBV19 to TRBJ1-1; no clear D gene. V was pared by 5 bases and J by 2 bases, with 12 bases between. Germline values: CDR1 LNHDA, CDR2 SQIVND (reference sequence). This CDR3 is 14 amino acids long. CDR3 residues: CASSYLGQNTEAFF. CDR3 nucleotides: TGTGCCAGTAGTTATCTGGGCCAAAACACTGAAGCTTTCTTT.

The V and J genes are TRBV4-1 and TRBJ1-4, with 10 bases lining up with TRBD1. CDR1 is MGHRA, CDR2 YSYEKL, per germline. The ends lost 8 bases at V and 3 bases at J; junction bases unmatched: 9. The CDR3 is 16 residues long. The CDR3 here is CASGQGGLRANEKLFF. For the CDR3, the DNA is TGCGCCAGCGGACAGGGGGGATTGAGGGCTAATGAAAAACTGTTTTTT.

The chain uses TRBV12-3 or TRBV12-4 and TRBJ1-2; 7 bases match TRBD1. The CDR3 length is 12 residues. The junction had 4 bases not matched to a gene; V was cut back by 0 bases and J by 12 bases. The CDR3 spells CASSLARTGHTF. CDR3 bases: TGTGCCAGCAGTTTAGCCCGGACAGGCCACACCTTC.

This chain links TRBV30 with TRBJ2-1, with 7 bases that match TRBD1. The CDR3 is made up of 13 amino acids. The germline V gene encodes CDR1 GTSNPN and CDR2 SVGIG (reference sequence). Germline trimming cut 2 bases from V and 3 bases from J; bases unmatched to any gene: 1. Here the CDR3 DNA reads TGTGCCTGGAGTTGGGACAGCTACAATGAGCAGTTCTTC. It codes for CAWSWDSYNEQFF.

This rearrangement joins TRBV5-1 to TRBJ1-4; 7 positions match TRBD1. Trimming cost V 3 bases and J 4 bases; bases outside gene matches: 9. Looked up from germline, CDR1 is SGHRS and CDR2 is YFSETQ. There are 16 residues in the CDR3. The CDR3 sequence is CASSSGRDSRNEKLFF. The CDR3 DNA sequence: TGCGCCAGCAGCTCCGGTCGGGACAGCCGTAATGAAAAACTGTTTTTT.

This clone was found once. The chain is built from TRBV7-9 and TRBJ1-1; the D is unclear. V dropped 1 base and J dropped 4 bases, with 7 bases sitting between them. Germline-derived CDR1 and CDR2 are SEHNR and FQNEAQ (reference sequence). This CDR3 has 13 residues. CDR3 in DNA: TGTGCCAGCAGCTTAGGGACTGCCACTGAAGCTTTCTTT. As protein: CASSLGTATEAFF.

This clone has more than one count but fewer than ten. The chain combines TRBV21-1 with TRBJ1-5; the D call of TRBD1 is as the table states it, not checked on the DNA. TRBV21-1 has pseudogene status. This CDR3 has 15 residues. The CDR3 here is CASSKGGHRIQPQHF. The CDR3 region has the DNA TGTGCCAGCAGCAAAGGAGGACATAGGATTCAGCCCCAGCATTTT.

CDR3 sequence: CASRRDRKVYEQYF. For the CDR3, the DNA is TGTGCCAGCAGAAGGGACAGGAAAGTCTACGAGCAGTACTTC. The chain has TRBV6-5 and TRBJ2-7; 8 bases are a match to TRBD1. The germline V gene encodes CDR1 MNHEY and CDR2 SVGAGI. Trimming took 6 bases from V and 3 from J; bases not matched to a gene: 7. CDR3 length: 14 amino acids.